Presented here are 15 T cell receptor beta chains from one specimen sequenced in a study of T cells after yellow fever vaccination. TCRdb re-called the 5' RACE reads with MiXCR, one entry per CDR3 protein. The sample carries some 500,000 distinct CDR3 sequences, about 13% recorded once. The sequenced sample was PBMCs, obtained on the day of the yellow fever booster vaccination. These receptors were collected from a man aged 30 to 39 who received the YFV17D yellow fever vaccine.

This clonotype came up many times. The chain is built from TRBV12-3 or TRBV12-4 and TRBJ1-5; the D is unclear. The CDR3 contains 14 residues. V gave up 3 bases and J gave up 5 bases, with 11 bases separating them. The CDR3 DNA follows: TGTGCCAGCAGTTTGACCCGGGGAGATCAGCCCCAGCATTTT. This codes for CASSLTRGDQPQHF.

This clonotype has a handful of counts. This chain joins TRBV27 and TRBJ2-3, with D perhaps matching TRBD2 (6 bases). V was clipped by 6 bases and J by 1 base, with 8 bases between them. CDR1 is MNHEY, CDR2 SMNVEV, per germline (reference sequence). The CDR3 runs to 13 residues. The CDR3 sequence: CASRRERTDTQYF. The CDR3 DNA reads TGTGCCAGCAGGCGGGAACGCACAGATACGCAGTATTTT.

This clonotype occurred a few times. The J gene is TRBJ2-1, the V gene TRBV9; TRBD1 is a possible D gene (5 bases). The germline gives CDR1 SGDLS, CDR2 YYNGEE. This CDR3 is 15 amino acids long. Trimming left V 3 bases short and J 6 bases short, with 16 bases between. CDR3 sequence (DNA): TGTGCCAGCAGCGCCCAGGGTACCCAAGGCAATGAGCAGTTCTTC. Translating it yields CASSAQGTQGNEQFF.

The chain links TRBV30 to TRBJ2-1; possibly TRBD2 for D (5 bases). This CDR3 region has 14 residues. CDR1 GTSNPN and CDR2 SVGIG come from the germline V gene (reference sequence). V was clipped by 5 bases and J by 0 bases, with 11 bases between them. The DNA of the CDR3 is TGTGCCTGGGGGATAGCGAACTCCTACAATGAGCAGTTCTTC. It encodes CAWGIANSYNEQFF. The full variable domain, completed using reference TRBV30 and TRBJ2-1, is SQTIHQWPATLVQPVGSPLSLECTVEGTSNPNLYWYRQAAGRGLQLLFYSVGIGQISSEVPQNLSASRPQDRQFILSSKKLLLSDSGFYLCAWGIANSYNEQFFGPGTRLTVL.

The genes are TRBV6-1 and TRBJ2-1, with TRBD2 matching 7 bases. With 7 bases clipped from V and 2 bases from J, the junction kept 5 bases outside the gene matches. Germline-derived CDR1 and CDR2 are MNHNS and SASEGT. This CDR3 spans 14 amino acids. As DNA, the CDR3 is TGTGCCAGCACTGTAGCGGGTGCCTACAATGAGCAGTTCTTC. Translating it yields CASTVAGAYNEQFF.

This clonotype was observed at least ten times. J is TRBJ2-7 and V is TRBV7-2; D may be TRBD2 (5 bases). V lost 2 bases and J lost 3, with 8 bases in between. Germline V gene sequence: CDR1 SGHTA, CDR2 FQGNSA. The CDR3 is made up of 13 amino acids. DNA for the CDR3: TGTGCCAGCAGCTTACAGCGGAGCTACGAGCAGTACTTC. It specifies CASSLQRSYEQYF.

This clonotype was seen only a few times. The gene calls are TRBV20-1 and TRBJ2-1; TRBD2 matches 7 bases. Trimming cost V 4 bases and J 5 bases; bases outside gene matches: 8. This CDR3 has 14 residues. Germline CDR1 and CDR2: DFQATT and SNEGSKA (reference sequence). CDR3 amino acids: CSAKRGGTHNEQFF. The CDR3 DNA follows: TGCAGTGCTAAGAGGGGAGGGACCCACAATGAGCAGTTCTTC.

The CDR3 here is CASSQEVISYEQYF. CDR3 DNA: TGTGCCAGCAGCCAAGAGGTCATCTCCTACGAGCAGTACTTC. The V and J genes are TRBV3-1 and TRBJ2-7; D is undetermined. The V gene lost 0 bases and the J gene lost 0 bases, with 6 bases spanning the gap. CDR3 length: 14 residues. Germline CDR1 and CDR2: LGHDT and YNNKEL (reference sequence).

This chain joins TRBV6-5 and TRBJ2-2; D possibly corresponds to TRBD1 (5 bases). The germline gives CDR1 MNHEY, CDR2 SVGAGI. The CDR3 runs to 16 residues. Trimming took off 0 bases at V and 2 bases at J, with 10 bases between the two ends. This CDR3 reads CASSYSLQDNTGELFF. The CDR3 DNA sequence: TGTGCCAGCAGTTACTCGTTACAGGATAACACCGGGGAGCTGTTTTTT.

This clonotype has a handful of counts. The chain employs TRBV11-2 and TRBJ2-5; D ambiguous. Germline V gives CDR1 SGHAT, CDR2 FQNNGV. The CDR3 has 15 residues. With 0 bases removed from V and 5 bases from J, the gap between germline ends came to 13 bases. The chain's CDR3 is CASSLDRTAVETQYF. The CDR3 DNA sequence: TGTGCCAGCAGCTTAGATCGCACAGCCGTTGAGACCCAGTACTTC.

This clonotype was detected ten times or more. The rearrangement uses TRBV20-1 and TRBJ2-1; D gene ambiguous. CDR1 is DFQATT and CDR2 is SNEGSKA in the germline V gene (reference sequence). CDR3 length equals 13 residues. Trimming shortened V by 2 bases and J by 5 bases, and 10 bases separated the two germline ends. The CDR3 DNA follows: TGCAGTGCTAGAACTCCGGCCGACAATGAGCAGTTCTTC. As protein: CSARTPADNEQFF.

The genes are TRBV20-1 and TRBJ2-1, with 10 bases lining up with TRBD2. Germline V gene lookup returns CDR1 DFQATT and CDR2 SNEGSKA (reference sequence). V lost 5 bases to trimming and J lost 4 bases; unmatched junction nucleotides: 5. The CDR3 is 14 amino acids. The CDR3 is CSAEGTSAYNEQFF. The CDR3 DNA sequence: TGCAGTGCTGAGGGGACTAGCGCTTACAATGAGCAGTTCTTC.

This clonotype was recorded a few times. This sequence joins TRBV20-1 and TRBJ1-5; D unresolved. CDR3 size: 16 residues. Trimming left V 0 bases short and J 0 bases short, with 12 bases between. Germline CDR1 and CDR2: DFQATT and SNEGSKA (reference sequence). The CDR3 DNA reads as TGCAGTGCTAGAGAGGCACTTTTCTATAGCAATCAGCCCCAGCATTTT. It yields the protein CSAREALFYSNQPQHF.

In this sample, this clonotype turned up a few times. This chain uses TRBV4-3 with TRBJ2-1; D remains unclear. CDR3 length: 14 amino acids. Trimming took off 0 bases at V and 5 bases at J, with 8 bases between the two ends. CDR1 and CDR2 (germline): LGHNA, YSLEER. The chain's CDR3 is CASSQDRQNNEQFF. The DNA for the CDR3 is TGCGCCAGCAGCCAAGATCGGCAGAACAATGAGCAGTTCTTC.

This rearrangement joins TRBV3-1 to TRBJ2-6; D is ambiguous. The CDR3 runs to 18 residues. The V end lost 0 bases, the J end lost 5 bases, and 17 bases lay between the germline ends. Germline CDR1 is LGHDT and CDR2 is YNNKEL (reference sequence). The CDR3 DNA sequence: TGTGCCAGCAGCCAAGAGTCTCGTGGGCCTCGCTGGGCCAACGTCCTGACTTTC. Protein product: CASSQESRGPRWANVLTF.